Given below is one TCR beta chain in context. Its antigen is undetermined. This sample was included in a study of post-analysis software for immune sequencing data. Overall study results and limits: Comparison of patients with controls showed about 5 TRBV segments more frequent in patients, TRBV5-6, TRBV5-1 and TRBV20-1 among them.

In germline, CDR1 is KGHSH, CDR2 LQKENI. The V end lost 3 bases, the J end lost 2 bases, and 11 bases lay between the germline ends. The CDR3 contains 15 residues. Built from TCR beta cDNA, the libraries had unique molecular identifiers in them. T cells numbering about 0.9 to 11 million yielded roughly 500,000 cDNA molecules. TCRdb re-derived calls from the PCR reads in MiXCR, one entry per CDR3 protein. The sample includes around 500,000 distinct CDR3 sequences, approximately 31% of them seen just once. V usage is TRBV18 and J usage is TRBJ1-5; D remains unclear. The sequencing sample was made of blood. This TCR derives from a girl aged 2-17 years with multiple sclerosis. As DNA, the CDR3 is TGTGCCAGCTCACCGGATTGGCAGGGCAATCAGCCCCAGCATTTT. Encoded protein: CASSPDWQGNQPQHF. The whole variable domain, filled in from reference TRBV18 and TRBJ1-5, reads NAGVMQNPRHLVRRRGQEARLRCSPMKGHSHVYWYRQLPEEGLKFMVYLQKENIIDESGMPKERFSAEFPKEGPSILRIQQVVRGDSAAYFCASSPDWQGNQPQHFGDGTRLSIL.